Shown below are 7 T cell receptor beta chains from a single sample sequenced in a study of cytomegalovirus exposure and HLA in healthy donors. Here immunoSEQ multiplex PCR was the method, and the copy in TCRdb shows in-frame clones only, minus some. The top ten hold more than 1.1% of the sample, which has around 190,000 clones, about 83% seen once. Sequencing input: PBMCs. The source is a woman in her late teens or twenties in good health and CMV-seronegative.

The rearrangement joins TRBV6-1 to TRBJ1-1; 9 nucleotides line up with TRBD1. This CDR3 region has 15 residues. In germline, CDR1 is MNHNS, CDR2 SASEGT. Germline trimming cut 4 bases from V and 2 bases from J; bases unmatched to any gene: 5. The DNA for the CDR3 is TGTGCCAGCAGTGTCGGGACAGGGCCAAACACTGAAGCTTTCTTT. Protein: CASSVGTGPNTEAFF.

V gene TRBV27 combines with J gene TRBJ2-1; D is unclear. Deletions cut 5 bases from V and 4 bases from J, with 15 bases between. The germline V gene has CDR1 MNHEY and CDR2 SMNVEV (reference sequence). The CDR3 is made up of 15 amino acids. The CDR3 loop reads CASSTYSHEYNEQFF. CDR3 coding DNA: TGTGCCAGCAGTACCTACAGCCATGAGTACAATGAGCAGTTCTTC.

The rearrangement uses TRBV5-1 and TRBJ2-7, with D tentatively TRBD2 (6 bases). The CDR3 extends over 15 amino acids. Looked up from germline, CDR1 is SGHRS and CDR2 is YFSETQ. Trimming took 4 bases from V and 6 from J, leaving 20 bases between them. The chain's CDR3 is CASSQAGLHQSEQYF. As DNA, the CDR3 is TGCGCCAGCAGCCAGGCGGGACTCCATCAATCCGAGCAGTACTTC.

V is TRBV4-2 and J is TRBJ2-7; TRBD1 agrees at 8 bases. The CDR3 loop spans 14 amino acids. V shed 3 bases and J 1 base; nucleotides not matched to a gene: 2. Germline CDR1 reads LGHNA; CDR2 reads YNFKEQ. The CDR3 region is CASSHRDRSYEQYF. The CDR3 DNA sequence: TGTGCCAGCAGCCACCGGGACAGGTCCTACGAGCAGTACTTC.

This chain joins TRBV25-1 and TRBJ1-2; tentative D call: TRBD1 (6 bases). Trimming took 0 bases from V and 4 from J, leaving 12 bases between them. From germline, CDR1 is MGHDK and CDR2 SYGVNS. The length of the CDR3 is 15 residues. The DNA of the CDR3 is TGTGCCAGCAGTGAATATAGGGGGACCGGCTATGGCTACACCTTC. As protein: CASSEYRGTGYGYTF.

The gene calls are TRBV10-1 and TRBJ2-3; D not resolved. The germline V and J ends were trimmed by 6 bases and 1 base, with 8 bases remaining between them. The V gene's germline CDR1 is WNHNN and CDR2 SYGVQD (reference sequence). CDR3 length: 13 residues. The DNA of the CDR3 is TGCGCCAGCAGCCCCCGCGGCACAGATACGCAGTATTTT. It is translated as CASSPRGTDTQYF.

As DNA, the CDR3 is TGTGCCAGCAGTTTATCGTGGACAGGGACGGACTACGAGCAGTACTTC. It translates to CASSLSWTGTDYEQYF. The gene calls are TRBV6-5 and TRBJ2-7, with 8 bases fitting TRBD1. Germline lookup yields CDR1 MNHEY and CDR2 SVGAGI. CDR3 length: 16 residues. V lost 4 bases and J lost 3; bases outside the gene matches: 11.